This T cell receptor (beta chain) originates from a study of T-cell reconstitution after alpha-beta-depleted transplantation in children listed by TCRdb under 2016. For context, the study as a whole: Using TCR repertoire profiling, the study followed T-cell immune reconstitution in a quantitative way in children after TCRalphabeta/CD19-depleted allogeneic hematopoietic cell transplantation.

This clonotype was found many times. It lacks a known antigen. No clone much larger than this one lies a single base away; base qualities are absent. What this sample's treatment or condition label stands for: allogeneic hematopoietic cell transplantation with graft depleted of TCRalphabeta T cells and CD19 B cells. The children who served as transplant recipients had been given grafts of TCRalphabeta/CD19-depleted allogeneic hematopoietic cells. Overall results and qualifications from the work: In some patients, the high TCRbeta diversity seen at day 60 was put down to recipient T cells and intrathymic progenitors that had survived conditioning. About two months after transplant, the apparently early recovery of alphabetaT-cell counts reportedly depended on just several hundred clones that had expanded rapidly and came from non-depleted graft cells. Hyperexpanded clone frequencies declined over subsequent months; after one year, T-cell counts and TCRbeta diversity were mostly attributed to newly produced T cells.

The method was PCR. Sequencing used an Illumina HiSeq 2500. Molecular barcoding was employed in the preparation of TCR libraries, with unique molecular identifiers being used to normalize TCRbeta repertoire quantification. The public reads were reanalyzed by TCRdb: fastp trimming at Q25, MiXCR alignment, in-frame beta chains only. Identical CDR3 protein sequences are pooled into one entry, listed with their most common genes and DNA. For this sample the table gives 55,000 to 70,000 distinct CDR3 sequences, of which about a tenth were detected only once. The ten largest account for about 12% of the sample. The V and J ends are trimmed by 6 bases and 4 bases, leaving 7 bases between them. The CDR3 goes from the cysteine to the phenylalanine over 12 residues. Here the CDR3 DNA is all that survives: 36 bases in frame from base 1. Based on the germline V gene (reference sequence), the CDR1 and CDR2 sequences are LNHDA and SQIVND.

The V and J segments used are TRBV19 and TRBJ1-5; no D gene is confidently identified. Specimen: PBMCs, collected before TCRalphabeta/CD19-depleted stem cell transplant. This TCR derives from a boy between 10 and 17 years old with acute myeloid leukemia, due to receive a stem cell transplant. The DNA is TGTGCCAGTAGGGGCACAAATCAGCCCCAGCATTTT. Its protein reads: CASRGTNQPQHF.